These T cell receptor beta chains were read from a single sample in a study of T cells after yellow fever vaccination. Each CDR3 protein gets one entry after TCRdb re-called the 5' RACE reads with MiXCR. The sample contains 100,000 to 150,000 distinct CDR3 sequences, roughly 8.2% of which appear only once. The sequenced sample was CD8+ T cells sorted from PBMCs, obtained on the day of the yellow fever booster vaccination. These receptor sequences come from a man between 18 and 35 years old who received the YFV17D yellow fever vaccine. The CDR3 runs from the conserved cysteine through the conserved F or W. The D gene is left open where the match is weak. Size values are once, few and many counts, or a class for expanded clones, and some rows have none.

>TRBV10-3|TRBJ2-3|few|TRBD2
TGTGCCATCAGTGAGTCTTGGACTAGCGGGGGAGGCACAGATACGCAGTATTTT
CAISESWTSGGGTDTQYF
>TRBV5-1|TRBJ1-2|many|-
TGCGCCAGCAGCTTGGGGGACACCTATGGCTACACCTTC
CASSLGDTYGYTF
>TRBV4-2|TRBJ2-2|few|-
TGTGCCAGCAGCCAGCCCACCGGATTCCCGAACACCGGGGAGCTGTTTTTT
CASSQPTGFPNTGELFF
>TRBV9|TRBJ1-1|few|TRBD1
TGTGCCAGCGGACAGGGCGCTGAAGCTTTCTTT
CASGQGAEAFF
>TRBV29-1|TRBJ2-3|-|-
TGCAGCGCAGCACAGGAAAGCACAGATACGCAGTATTTT
CSAAQESTDTQYF
>TRBV12-3/TRBV12-4|TRBJ2-3|-|-
TGTGCCAGCAGTTTCGGTCCCTGGGGGGTCAGCACAGATACGCAGTATTTT
CASSFGPWGVSTDTQYF
>TRBV7-2|TRBJ2-1|many|-
TGTGCCAGCAGCCCACCGGCCGCCGTCTACAATGAGCAGTTCTTC
CASSPPAAVYNEQFF
>TRBV4-1|TRBJ2-7|few|TRBD2
TGCGCCAGCAGCCCACAGTTCCGGGGGGTCTCCTACGAGCAGTACTTC
CASSPQFRGVSYEQYF
>TRBV12-3/TRBV12-4|TRBJ1-4|few|-
TGTGCCAGCATGTCAGGGGAGTATGAAAAACTGTTTTTT
CASMSGEYEKLFF
>TRBV7-2|TRBJ2-3|-|TRBD2
TGTGCCAGCAGCTTCGCCGGGAGGCCCGATACGCAGTATTTT
CASSFAGRPDTQYF
>TRBV20-1|TRBJ2-1|-|TRBD2
TGCAGTGCTCAACCCCTAGCGGAATACAATGAGCAGTTCTTC
CSAQPLAEYNEQFF
>TRBV20-1|TRBJ2-3|-|TRBD2
TGCAGTGCTAGTAGCGGGGGGGGACCGAATACGCAGTATTTT
CSASSGGGPNTQYF
>TRBV12-3/TRBV12-4|TRBJ2-5|few|TRBD2
TGTGCCAGCAGTTTCCTGCGGGGGGGCTTGGAGACCCAGTACTTC
CASSFLRGGLETQYF
>TRBV20-1|TRBJ1-2|few|-
TGCAGTGCTAGAGCTGATCCCGTGGTAGGGGGCTATGGCTACACCTTC
CSARADPVVGGYGYTF
>TRBV20-1|TRBJ1-5|few|-
TGCAGAAACCTAGAGGGGATCCAGCGATATAGCAATCAGCCCCAGCATTTT
CRNLEGIQRYSNQPQHF
>TRBV19|TRBJ2-4|-|-
TGTGCCAGTAGTATAGTAAGGCAAAACATTCAGTACTTC
CASSIVRQNIQYF
>TRBV7-8|TRBJ1-2|-|TRBD1
TGTGCCAGCAGCTTAATAATTCCCTCGACAGGGATCCTCTATGGCTACACCTTC
CASSLIIPSTGILYGYTF
>TRBV27|TRBJ1-5|few|-
TGTGCCAGCAGTTTAGGGTTCTATCAGCCCCAGCATTTT
CASSLGFYQPQHF
>TRBV9|TRBJ1-2|-|-
TGTGCCAGCAGCGTAGGTTCCGGGACGGTATATGGCTACACCTTC
CASSVGSGTVYGYTF
>TRBV7-2|TRBJ1-5|few|TRBD1
TGTGCCAGCAGCGCCTATTTAGGACAGGTTAATCAGCCCCAGCATTTT
CASSAYLGQVNQPQHF
>TRBV19|TRBJ1-1|-|-
TGTGCCAGTAGTCGTGGGTATAACACTGAAGCTTTCTTT
CASSRGYNTEAFF
>TRBV7-2|TRBJ2-4|-|-
TGTGCCAGCAGCTTAAAAACGGGGGTTGGAATAAACATTCAGTACTTC
CASSLKTGVGINIQYF
>TRBV4-1|TRBJ2-5|-|-
TGCGCCAGCAGCCAAGACGCCCGTAGAGAGACCCAGTACTTC
CASSQDARRETQYF
>TRBV18|TRBJ2-3|few|TRBD1
TGTGCCAGCTTACCTGGGACAGTGACAGATACGCAGTATTTT
CASLPGTVTDTQYF
>TRBV6-2/TRBV6-3|TRBJ2-7|-|-
TGTGCCAGCAGTTACGTGGCATTATCCTACGAGCAGTACTTC
CASSYVALSYEQYF
>TRBV7-9|TRBJ1-2|few|TRBD1
TGTGCCAGCAGCTTATATACAGGGGAAACCTTC
CASSLYTGETF
>TRBV27|TRBJ2-3|-|-
TGTGCCAGCAATCCCCGGACTAGCACAGATACGCAGTATTTT
CASNPRTSTDTQYF
>TRBV29-1|TRBJ2-7|many|-
TGCAGCGTTGAAGTATTCGGGGACGCCTACGAGCAGTACTTC
CSVEVFGDAYEQYF
>TRBV4-2|TRBJ2-1|many|-
TGTGCCAGCAGCCAAGCGGGGGCCGCATCCTACAATGAGCAGTTCTTC
CASSQAGAASYNEQFF
>TRBV5-6|TRBJ2-1|-|-
TGTGCCAGCGGATGGGACGGCTTCTCCTACAATGAGCAGTTCTTC
CASGWDGFSYNEQFF
>TRBV11-2|TRBJ1-6|-|-
TGTGCCAGCAGCTTAGCGGGGTTTTCTTACGAGGATTCACCCCTCCACTTT
CASSLAGFSYEDSPLHF
>TRBV4-1|TRBJ1-6|-|-
TGCGCCAGCAGCCAAGATGGAGGCTCCTATAATTCACCCCTCCACTTT
CASSQDGGSYNSPLHF
>TRBV12-5|TRBJ1-1|few|TRBD1
TGTGCTAGTGGTCACACAGGGGAATTGAACACTGAAGCTTTCTTT
CASGHTGELNTEAFF
>TRBV7-2|TRBJ1-2|few|-
TGTGCCAGCAGCCCTAGTGGCATATTCTATGGCTACACCTTC
CASSPSGIFYGYTF
>TRBV12-3/TRBV12-4|TRBJ2-5|-|-
TGTGCCAGCAGTCTTGGGACGACCCAAGAGACCCAGTACTTC
CASSLGTTQETQYF
>TRBV6-5|TRBJ2-7|-|-
TGTGCCAGCAGTTACAGGGGTCTGGGCTTCTACGAGCAGTACTTC
CASSYRGLGFYEQYF
>TRBV5-1|TRBJ2-3|many|-
TGCGCCAGCAGCTTTATGGGGATGGGCACAGATACGCAGTATTTT
CASSFMGMGTDTQYF